Following are 17 T cell receptor beta chains from one sample sequenced in a study of beta chain features in type 1 diabetes. Expressed TCRB transcripts got sequenced, as all isolated RNA was reverse transcribed. Some clones are missing from TCRdb's copy, which holds only in-frame ones; the method was immunoSEQ multiplex PCR. Of about 620,000 clones in the sample, roughly 16% were seen once. The sample was naive CD4+ T cells from blood. All receptors come from a man aged 18-30 years in good health.

This clone has more than one count but fewer than ten. CDR3 sequence: CASSHRRSYEQYF. The CDR3 nucleotides are TGTGCCAGCAGTCACCGGAGGAGTTACGAGCAGTACTTC. V is TRBV6-5 and J is TRBJ2-7; D perhaps matches TRBD2 (5 bases). V lost 5 bases, J lost 4 bases, and 12 bases lay in between. The V gene's germline CDR1 is MNHEY and CDR2 SVGAGI. The CDR3 is 13 residues long.

Comments on this clone: Its ends do not fully match the called genes, so a read error is possible. This chain uses TRBV5-4 with TRBJ2-5; D uncertain. There are 13 residues in the CDR3. Germline V lookup: CDR1 SGHNT, CDR2 YYREEE (reference sequence). The DNA for the CDR3 is TGTGCCAGCAGCCGGACCGACCAGGAGACCCAGTACTTC. Its protein is CASSRTDQETQYF.

The chain recombines TRBV20-1 with TRBJ2-5; D is unresolved. Germline lookup yields CDR1 DFQATT and CDR2 SNEGSKA (reference sequence). CDR3 size: 11 residues. Trimming took 4 bases from V and 4 from J, leaving 7 bases between them. CDR3 region: CSAISGETQYF. The CDR3 coding sequence is TGCAGTGCTATCTCGGGAGAGACCCAGTACTTC.

The chain carries TRBV4-3 and TRBJ1-2; D unclear. Per germline, CDR1 LGHNA and CDR2 YSLEER. The V gene lost 4 bases and the J gene lost 14 bases, with 20 bases spanning the gap. This CDR3 spans 13 amino acids. The CDR3 sequence: CASSLKGTVPGTF. CDR3 nucleotide sequence: TGCGCCAGCAGCCTAAAGGGAACCGTTCCCGGGACCTTC.

This clone was seen only a few times. The CDR3 protein is CARGGEHYGYTF. For the CDR3, the DNA is TGTGCCAGAGGGGGGGAACATTATGGCTACACCTTC. This chain joins TRBV2 and TRBJ1-2; possible D gene TRBD1, 6 bases. Germline CDR1 reads SNHLY; CDR2 reads FYNNEI. Trimming stripped 9 bases from V and 5 bases from J, with 13 bases between. This CDR3 has 12 residues.

This chain uses TRBV9 with TRBJ2-3, with D possibly being TRBD1 (6 bases). The V and J ends lost 1 base and 8 bases respectively, with 14 bases between them. CDR3 size: 14 residues. Germline assignment: CDR1 SGDLS and CDR2 YYNGEE. The CDR3: CASSVSLGATTQYF. In nucleotides, the CDR3 is TGTGCCAGCAGCGTATCCCTGGGGGCAACTACGCAGTATTTT.

V usage is TRBV9 and J usage is TRBJ2-7; 8 nucleotides match TRBD1. The CDR3 extends over 15 amino acids. Trimming took 4 bases from V and 0 from J; bases not matched to a gene: 6. Germline values: CDR1 SGDLS, CDR2 YYNGEE. DNA of the CDR3: TGTGCCAGCAGCCGATCGGGACAGGCCTCCTACGAGCAGTACTTC. It codes for CASSRSGQASYEQYF.

The chain carries TRBV4-3 and TRBJ2-7, with D possibly TRBD1 on 6 matching bases. The V gene lost 1 base and the J gene lost 5 bases, with 15 bases spanning the gap. The germline CDR1 and CDR2 sequences are LGHNA and YSLEER. This CDR3 comprises 15 residues. CDR3 in amino acids: CASSQVVSGVHEQYF. The CDR3 bases are TGCGCCAGCAGCCAAGTGGTCTCAGGGGTACACGAGCAGTACTTC.

This clone was detected only a few times. The gene calls are TRBV6-5 and TRBJ1-2; 12 positions agree with TRBD1. The CDR3 contains 16 residues. J was trimmed by 7 bases and V by 0 bases; bases with no gene match: 6. In germline, CDR1 is MNHEY, CDR2 SVGAGI. The CDR3 bases are TGTGCCAGCAGTTACTCGGGGACAGGGGGCATTTTTGGCTACACCTTC. Amino acids: CASSYSGTGGIFGYTF.

This clone was seen a handful of times. The chain has TRBV2 and TRBJ2-3; the D is unclear. The V gene lost 2 bases and the J gene lost 2 bases, with 14 bases spanning the gap. This CDR3 is 16 amino acids long. Germline CDR1 reads SNHLY; CDR2 reads FYNNEI. This CDR3 is CASSESGARHTDTQYF. CDR3 in DNA: TGTGCCAGCAGTGAATCGGGTGCCAGGCACACAGATACGCAGTATTTT.

The chain's CDR3 is CASSQDGTSGGSNEQYF. DNA for the CDR3: TGTGCCAGCAGCCAAGATGGAACTAGCGGGGGGTCCAACGAGCAGTACTTC. This rearrangement joins TRBV4-2 to TRBJ2-7, with TRBD2 matching 12 bases. The V and J ends lost 0 bases and 5 bases, in that order; junction bases with no gene match: 8. There are 17 residues in the CDR3. Germline values: CDR1 LGHNA, CDR2 YNFKEQ.

This clone has just a few counts. This chain uses TRBV7-9 with TRBJ2-5; weak D call: TRBD1 (7 bases). The CDR3 extends over 16 amino acids. The germline V gene encodes CDR1 SEHNR and CDR2 FQNEAQ (reference sequence). The ends were cut back, 3 bases at V and 1 base at J, with 15 bases in the middle. For the CDR3, the DNA is TGTGCCAGCAGCTTTAGCGGCAACAGGGGCCAAGAGACCCAGTACTTC. This codes for CASSFSGNRGQETQYF.

This chain joins TRBV7-9 and TRBJ2-5, with TRBD2 as a possible D gene (6 bases). V was cut by 5 bases and J by 0 bases, with 10 bases left in between. Germline values: CDR1 SEHNR, CDR2 FQNEAQ (reference sequence). There are 14 residues in the CDR3. The CDR3: CASSPGGNQETQYF. Here the CDR3 DNA reads TGTGCCAGCAGCCCTGGGGGGAACCAAGAGACCCAGTACTTC. Full variable domain (rest looked up from reference TRBV7-9 and TRBJ2-5): DTGVSQNPRHKITKRGQNVTFRCDPISEHNRLYWYRQTLGQGPEFLTYFQNEAQLEKSRLLSDRFSAERPKGSFSTLEIQRTEQGDSAMYLCASSPGGNQETQYFGPGTRLLVL.

V and J are TRBV4-3 and TRBJ2-7; a weak D match, TRBD1 (5 bases). Trimming left V 1 base short and J 2 bases short, with 12 bases between. Germline V gene data show CDR1 as LGHNA and CDR2 as YSLEER. The CDR3 contains 15 residues. The chain's CDR3 is CASSQGAGAAYEQYF. Here the CDR3 DNA reads TGCGCCAGCAGCCAAGGGGCTGGGGCAGCCTACGAGCAGTACTTC.

In its sample, this clone was seen a few times. This chain joins TRBV7-2 and TRBJ2-3; D gene ambiguous. The CDR3 loop spans 12 amino acids. The V end was cut by 3 bases, the J end by 8 bases, with 9 bases between. Germline V gene lookup returns CDR1 SGHTA and CDR2 FQGNSA. This CDR3 is CASSFDKTTQYF. The CDR3 DNA is TGTGCCAGCAGCTTCGACAAGACTACGCAGTATTTT.

V usage is TRBV18 and J usage is TRBJ2-7; maybe TRBD1 (6 bases). The germline CDR1 and CDR2 sequences are KGHSH and LQKENI. The CDR3 length is 18 residues. Trimming removed 5 bases at V and 3 bases at J, with 26 bases between. This chain's CDR3 is CASSAQADLQGNLYEQYF. In nucleotides, the CDR3 is TGTGCCAGCTCAGCTCAAGCGGACCTTCAGGGGAATCTCTACGAGCAGTACTTC.

There are a few counts of this clone. Here the CDR3 DNA reads TGTGCTTTACCCCGACAGGGGGGGATATGGGACACTGAAGCTTTCTTT. This sequence encodes CALPRQGGIWDTEAFF. This chain links TRBV30 with TRBJ1-1, with 9 bases matching TRBD1. Germline loops: CDR1 GTSNPN, CDR2 SVGIG (reference sequence). The CDR3 is 16 residues long.